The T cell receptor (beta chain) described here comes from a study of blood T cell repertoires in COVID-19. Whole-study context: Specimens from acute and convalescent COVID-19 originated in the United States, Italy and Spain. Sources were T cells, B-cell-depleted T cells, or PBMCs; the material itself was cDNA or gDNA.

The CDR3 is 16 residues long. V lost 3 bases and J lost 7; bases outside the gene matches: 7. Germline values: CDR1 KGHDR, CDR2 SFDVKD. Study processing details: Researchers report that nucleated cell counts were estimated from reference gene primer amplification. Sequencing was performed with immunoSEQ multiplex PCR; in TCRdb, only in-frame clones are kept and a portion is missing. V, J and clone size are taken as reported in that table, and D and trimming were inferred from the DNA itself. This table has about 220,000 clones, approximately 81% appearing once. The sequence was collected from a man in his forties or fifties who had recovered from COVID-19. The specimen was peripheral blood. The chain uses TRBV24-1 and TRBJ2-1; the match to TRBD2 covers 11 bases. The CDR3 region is CATSDELAGAGNEQFF. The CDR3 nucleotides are TGTGCCACCAGTGATGAACTAGCGGGAGCGGGTAATGAGCAGTTCTTC.